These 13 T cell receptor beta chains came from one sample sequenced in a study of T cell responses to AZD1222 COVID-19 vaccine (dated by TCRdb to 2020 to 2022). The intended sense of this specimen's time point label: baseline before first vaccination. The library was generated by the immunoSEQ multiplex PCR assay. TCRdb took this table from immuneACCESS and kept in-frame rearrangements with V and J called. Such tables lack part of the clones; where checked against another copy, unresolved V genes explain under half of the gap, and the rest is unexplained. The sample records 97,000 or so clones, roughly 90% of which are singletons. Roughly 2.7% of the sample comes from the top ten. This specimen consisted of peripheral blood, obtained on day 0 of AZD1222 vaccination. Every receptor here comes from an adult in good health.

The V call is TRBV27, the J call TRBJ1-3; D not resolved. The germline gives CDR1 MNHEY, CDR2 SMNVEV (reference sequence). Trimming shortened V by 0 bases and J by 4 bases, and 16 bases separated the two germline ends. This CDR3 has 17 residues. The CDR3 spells CASSLSPGLLAGNTIYF. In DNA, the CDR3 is TGTGCCAGCAGTTTATCTCCTGGACTGTTGGCCGGAAACACCATATATTTT.

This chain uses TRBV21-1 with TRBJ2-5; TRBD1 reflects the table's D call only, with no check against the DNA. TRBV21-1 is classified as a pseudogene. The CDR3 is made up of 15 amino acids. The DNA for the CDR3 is TGTGCCAGCAGCAAAGGTCCGACAATGACGGAGACCCAGTACTTC. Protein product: CASSKGPTMTETQYF.

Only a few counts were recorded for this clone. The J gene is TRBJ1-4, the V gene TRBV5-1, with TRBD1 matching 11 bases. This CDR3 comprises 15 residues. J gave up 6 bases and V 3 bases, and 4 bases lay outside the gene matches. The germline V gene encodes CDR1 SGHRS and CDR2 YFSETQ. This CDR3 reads CASSYGQGAYEKLFF. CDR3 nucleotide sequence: TGCGCCAGCAGCTACGGACAGGGGGCGTATGAAAAACTGTTTTTT.

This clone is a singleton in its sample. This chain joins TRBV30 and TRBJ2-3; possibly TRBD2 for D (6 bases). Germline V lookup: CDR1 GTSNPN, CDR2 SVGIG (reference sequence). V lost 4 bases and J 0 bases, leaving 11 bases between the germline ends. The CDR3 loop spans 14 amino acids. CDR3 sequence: CAWNPGLSTDTQYF. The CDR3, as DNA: TGTGCCTGGAACCCGGGACTTAGCACAGATACGCAGTATTTT.

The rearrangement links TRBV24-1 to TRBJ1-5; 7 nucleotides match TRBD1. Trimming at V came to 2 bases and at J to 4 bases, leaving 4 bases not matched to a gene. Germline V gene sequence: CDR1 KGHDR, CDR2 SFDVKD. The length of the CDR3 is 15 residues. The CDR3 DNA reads TGTGCCACCAGTGATTCGCGGGACAGTAATCAGCCCCAGCATTTT. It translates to CATSDSRDSNQPQHF.

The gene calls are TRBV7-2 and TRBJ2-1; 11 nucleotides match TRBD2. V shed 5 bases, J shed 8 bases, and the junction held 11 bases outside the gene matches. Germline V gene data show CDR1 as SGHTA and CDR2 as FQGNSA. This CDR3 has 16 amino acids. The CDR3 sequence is CASSTPPGLAVHEQFF. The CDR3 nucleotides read TGTGCCAGCAGCACCCCACCGGGACTAGCGGTCCATGAGCAGTTCTTC.

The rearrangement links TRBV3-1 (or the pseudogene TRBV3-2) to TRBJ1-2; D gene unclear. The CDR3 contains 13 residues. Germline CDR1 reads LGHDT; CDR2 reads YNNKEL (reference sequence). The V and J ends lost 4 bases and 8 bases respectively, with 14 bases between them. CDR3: CASSLRPELGYTF. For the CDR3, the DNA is TGTGCCAGCAGCCTGAGACCCGAATTGGGCTACACCTTC.

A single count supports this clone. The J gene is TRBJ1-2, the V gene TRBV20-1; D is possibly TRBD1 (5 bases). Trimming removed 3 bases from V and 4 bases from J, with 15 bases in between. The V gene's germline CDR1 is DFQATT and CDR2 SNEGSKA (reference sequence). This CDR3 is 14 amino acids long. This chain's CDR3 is CSASLPGRIYGYTF. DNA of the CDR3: TGCAGTGCTAGTTTACCGGGACGGATCTATGGCTACACCTTC.

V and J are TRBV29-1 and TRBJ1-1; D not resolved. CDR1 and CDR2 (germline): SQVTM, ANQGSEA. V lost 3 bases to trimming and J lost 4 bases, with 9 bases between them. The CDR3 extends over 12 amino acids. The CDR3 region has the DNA TGCAGCGTTGATCGGAGAAGCACTGAAGCTTTCTTT. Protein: CSVDRRSTEAFF.

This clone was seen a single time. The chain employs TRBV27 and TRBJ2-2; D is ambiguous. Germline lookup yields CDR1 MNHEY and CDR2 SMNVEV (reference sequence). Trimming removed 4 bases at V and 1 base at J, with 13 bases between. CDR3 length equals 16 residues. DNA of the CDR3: TGTGCCAGCAGTTCCGTATCTGACCGGAACACCGGGGAGCTGTTTTTT. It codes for CASSSVSDRNTGELFF.

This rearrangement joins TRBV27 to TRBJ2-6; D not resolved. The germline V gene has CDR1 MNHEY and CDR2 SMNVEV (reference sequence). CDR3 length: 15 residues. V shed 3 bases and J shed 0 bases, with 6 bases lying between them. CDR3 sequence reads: CASSFDNSGANVLTF. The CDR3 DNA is TGTGCCAGCAGTTTTGACAACTCTGGGGCCAACGTCCTGACTTTC.

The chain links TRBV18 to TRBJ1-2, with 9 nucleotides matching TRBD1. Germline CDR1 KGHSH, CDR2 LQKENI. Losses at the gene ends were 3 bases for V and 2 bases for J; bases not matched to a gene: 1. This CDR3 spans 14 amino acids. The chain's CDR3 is CASSPGQGNYGYTF. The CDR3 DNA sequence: TGTGCCAGCTCACCGGGACAGGGAAACTATGGCTACACCTTC.

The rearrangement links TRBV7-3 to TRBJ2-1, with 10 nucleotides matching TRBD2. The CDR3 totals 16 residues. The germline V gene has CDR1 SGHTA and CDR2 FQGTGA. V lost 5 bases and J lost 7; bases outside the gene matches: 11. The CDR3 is CASSATSSGSSNEQFF. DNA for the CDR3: TGTGCCAGCAGCGCGACCTCTAGCGGGAGTAGTAATGAGCAGTTCTTC.